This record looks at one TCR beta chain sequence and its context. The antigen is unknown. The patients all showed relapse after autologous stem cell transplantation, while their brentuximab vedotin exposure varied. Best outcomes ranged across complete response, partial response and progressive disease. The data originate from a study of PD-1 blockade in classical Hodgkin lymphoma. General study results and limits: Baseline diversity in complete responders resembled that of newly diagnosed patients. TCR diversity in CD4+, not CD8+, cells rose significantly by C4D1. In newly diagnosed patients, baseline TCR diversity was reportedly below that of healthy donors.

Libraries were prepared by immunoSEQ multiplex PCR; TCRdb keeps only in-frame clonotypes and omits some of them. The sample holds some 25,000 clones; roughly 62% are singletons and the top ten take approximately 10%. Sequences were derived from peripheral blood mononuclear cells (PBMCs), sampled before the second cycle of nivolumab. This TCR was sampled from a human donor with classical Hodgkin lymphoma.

The CDR3 here is CASCCARRNIQYF. Here the CDR3 DNA reads TGCGCCAGCTGTTGCGCCCGGAGAAACATTCAGTACTTC. This rearrangement joins TRBV4-1 to TRBJ2-4; D remains unclear. V lost 8 bases, J lost 6 bases, and 14 bases lay in between. Germline CDR1 MGHRA, CDR2 YSYEKL. CDR3 length: 13 amino acids.